The 14 T cell receptor beta chains listed next were all sequenced from one sample in a study of blood T cells in healthy people across ages. It was with a sample-barcoded 5' primer and a J-beta primer mix that a second PCR of roughly 7 to 12 cycles was run. TCRdb passed the 5' RACE reads through MiXCR, listing each CDR3 protein once. Here the sample spans hundreds of thousands of distinct CDR3 sequences, about 48% being singletons. The sequencing input was blood. Every receptor here comes from a man older than 75 in good health.

This chain joins TRBV10-3 and TRBJ2-5; TRBD1 aligns across 8 bases. The J call is doubtful: the DNA matches TRBJ2-7 better. Germline assignment: CDR1 ENHRY and CDR2 SYGVKD. This CDR3 is built from 14 residues. CDR3 sequence: CAISQGQANYEQYF. DNA for the CDR3: TGTGCCATCAGCCAGGGACAGGCGAACTACGAGCAGTACTTC.

CDR3 nucleotides: TGTGCCAGCAGCTTAGTCGGGAGGGCCGCAGAGACCCAGTACTTC. It is translated as CASSLVGRAAETQYF. V usage is TRBV13 and J usage is TRBJ2-5; TRBD2 matches at 8 bases. The ends lost 1 base at V and 4 bases at J; junction bases unmatched: 5. Germline V CDR1 and CDR2: PRHDT, FYEKMQ (reference sequence). CDR3 length: 15 amino acids. The complete variable domain, with remaining parts taken from reference TRBV13 and TRBJ2-5, reads AAGVIQSPRHLIKEKRETATLKCYPIPRHDTVYWYQQGPGQDPQFLISFYEKMQSDKGSIPDRFSAQQFSDYHSELNMSSLELGDSALYFCASSLVGRAAETQYFGPGTRLLVL.

The gene calls are TRBV28 and TRBJ1-1, with a possible D match to TRBD1 (5 bases). Germline V CDR1 and CDR2: MDHEN, SYDVKM. The CDR3 runs 19 residues. V shed 6 bases and J shed 2 bases, with 28 bases lying between them. The CDR3 region is CASRATLLGRARGNTEAFF. CDR3 DNA: TGTGCCAGCAGAGCAACCCTGCTCGGCAGGGCGCGGGGAAACACTGAAGCTTTCTTT.

This clonotype was picked up a small number of times. The chain couples TRBV7-9 to TRBJ2-3; D gene uncertain. Trimming removed 0 bases from V and 0 bases from J, with 13 bases in between. Germline V CDR1 and CDR2: SEHNR, FQNEAQ (reference sequence). The CDR3 contains 17 residues. The CDR3: CASSLADFLRSTDTQYF. The CDR3 DNA sequence: TGTGCCAGCAGCTTAGCAGACTTTCTAAGGAGCACAGATACGCAGTATTTT.

The rearrangement links TRBV20-1 to TRBJ1-5; TRBD1 is a possible D gene (5 bases). There are 14 residues in the CDR3. Trimming left V 5 bases short and J 9 bases short, with 20 bases between. Germline CDR1 and CDR2: DFQATT and SNEGSKA (reference sequence). DNA of the CDR3: TGCAGTGCTGTCCCCGGGACGGTCGGTGGGCCCCAGCATTTT. It encodes CSAVPGTVGGPQHF.

CDR3 sequence reads: CASSPLAGVINEQYF. DNA for the CDR3: TGCGCCAGCAGTCCACTAGCGGGAGTGATCAATGAGCAGTACTTC. The rearrangement links TRBV10-1 to TRBJ2-1, with 11 bases identical to TRBD2. The end of the DNA aligns better with TRBJ2-7, so the J call may be wrong. This CDR3 has 15 amino acids. Per the germline V gene, CDR1 is WNHNN and CDR2 is SYGVQD (reference sequence).

CDR3 protein: CASSFIEPPAQYF. The DNA of the CDR3 is TGTGCCAGCAGCTTTATAGAGCCCCCGGCCCAGTACTTC. This chain uses TRBV11-1 with TRBJ2-5; D uncertain. Germline values: CDR1 SGHAT, CDR2 FQDESV (reference sequence). V lost 3 bases and J 9 bases, leaving 14 bases between the germline ends. This CDR3 is built from 13 residues.

This chain joins TRBV4-1 and TRBJ2-7, with 8 bases identical to TRBD1. The V gene end was trimmed by 1 base and the J gene end by 3 bases; junction bases not matched to a gene: 5. The CDR3 has 15 residues. Germline CDR1 is MGHRA and CDR2 is YSYEKL. CDR3 region: CASSQGQGALYEQYF. CDR3 sequence (DNA): TGCGCCAGCAGCCAAGGTCAGGGGGCCCTCTACGAGCAGTACTTC.

The rearrangement uses TRBV9 and TRBJ2-6; D is unclear. Trimming left V 5 bases short and J 4 bases short, with 13 bases between. There are 15 residues in the CDR3. In germline, CDR1 is SGDLS, CDR2 YYNGEE. This CDR3 reads CASRDHRAGANVLTF. As DNA, the CDR3 is TGTGCCAGCAGGGATCATAGGGCCGGGGCCAACGTCCTGACTTTC. The full variable domain, completed using reference TRBV9 and TRBJ2-6, is DSGVTQTPKHLITATGQRVTLRCSPRSGDLSVYWYQQSLDQGLQFLIQYYNGEERAKGNILERFSAQQFPDLHSELNLSSLELGDSALYFCASRDHRAGANVLTFGAGSRLTVL.

This chain links TRBV4-1 with TRBJ2-1; 8 positions match TRBD1. The CDR3 length is 16 residues. The germline gives CDR1 MGHRA, CDR2 YSYEKL. The ends lost 2 bases at V and 13 bases at J; junction bases unmatched: 16. The CDR3, as DNA: TGCGCCAGCAGCCAACAGCGGACAGGGCAGTGGGAGACCCAGTTCTTC. This sequence encodes CASSQQRTGQWETQFF.

The chain links TRBV20-1 to TRBJ2-5, with D perhaps matching TRBD2 (5 bases). The assigned J gene may be wrong: the sequence end matches TRBJ2-7 better. The CDR3 is made up of 14 amino acids. Germline V gene data show CDR1 as DFQATT and CDR2 as SNEGSKA (reference sequence). The CDR3 spells CSASPFPGEYEQYF. The CDR3 region has the DNA TGCAGTGCTAGCCCTTTCCCCGGGGAATACGAGCAGTACTTC.

The chain carries TRBV20-1 and TRBJ2-5; unclear D gene. Germline loops: CDR1 DFQATT, CDR2 SNEGSKA (reference sequence). Between the trimmed V and J ends, which lost 0 bases and 9 bases, there was a span of 20 bases. This CDR3 has 15 residues. The CDR3 reads CSARDLSSERVSQYF. The CDR3 DNA follows: TGCAGTGCTAGAGATCTAAGCTCCGAAAGGGTGTCCCAGTACTTC.

The chain has TRBV20-1 and TRBJ2-3, with TRBD2 matching over 8 bases. CDR3 length equals 14 residues. Trimming took 4 bases from V and 1 from J; bases not matched to a gene: 4. Germline CDR1 and CDR2: DFQATT and SNEGSKA (reference sequence). CDR3 sequence: CSAKLADRTDTQYF. CDR3 bases: TGCAGTGCTAAACTAGCGGACCGCACAGATACGCAGTATTTT.

The gene calls are TRBV7-8 and TRBJ2-7; TRBD2 aligns across 7 bases. The germline CDR1 and CDR2 sequences are SGHVS and FQNEAQ. The CDR3 is made up of 15 amino acids. The ends lost 1 base at V and 4 bases at J; junction bases unmatched: 7. The DNA of the CDR3 is TGTGCCAGCAGCTTAGGAGCTGCGGGAGAATACGAGCAGTACTTC. It specifies CASSLGAAGEYEQYF.